This section outlines one T cell receptor (beta chain) sequence together with its context. The data stem from a study of shared clonotypes between healthy human individuals. Sequenced by immunoSEQ multiplex PCR; TCRdb stores in-frame clones only, minus some. The sample lists around 2.1 million clones, around 93% occurring once. This CDR3 contains 13 residues. Trimming pared 3 bases from V and 5 bases from J, leaving 12 bases between. Looked up from germline, CDR1 is SGDLS and CDR2 is YYNGEE. Positively selected for CCR7, the CD45RO-negative cells used as naive CD8 cells excluded terminally differentiated effector memory CD45RA+ cells.

The receptor comes from a man aged 18 to 29 in good health. Some clones in this sample may be carry-over from other donors' samples. V is TRBV9 and J is TRBJ2-7; D may be TRBD2 (5 bases). Material for sequencing was naive CD8+ T cells from PBMCs. In DNA, the CDR3 is TGTGCCAGCAGCGGGTTCATCGGGGACGAGCAGTACTTC. Its protein product is CASSGFIGDEQYF.